This T cell receptor (beta chain) was obtained from a study of blood T cell repertoires in COVID-19. At the level of the study: The analysed material was cDNA or gDNA that came from T cells, B-cell-depleted T cells, or PBMCs.

Seattle's enrolled individuals joined amid active infection and were then monitored longitudinally. Germline V gene lookup returns CDR1 SGHDN and CDR2 FVKESK. V lost 3 bases, J lost 7 bases, and 9 bases lay in between. This CDR3 is built from 12 residues. Measured with immunoSEQ multiplex PCR; TCRdb has only the in-frame clones, and not every one. The top ten clones hold around 9.6% of a sample with a few hundred thousand clones, approximately 88% of them seen once. The chain links TRBV14 to TRBJ1-1; D is undetermined. Sequencing was done on a sample of peripheral blood. This clonotype was obtained from a woman in her sixties or seventies with COVID-19, enrolled during active disease. CDR3 in DNA: TGTGCCAGCAGCCAGTTAGGCGGTGAAGCTTTCTTT. The encoded protein is CASSQLGGEAFF.